This section outlines one T cell receptor beta chain sequence together with its context. A multiplex PCR was run with 60 Vbeta primers and 13 Jbeta primers. The method was immunoSEQ multiplex PCR; TCRdb's version includes in-frame clones alone and lacks a portion of them. Of approximately 150,000 clones listed, roughly 80% are singletons. The source of the sample is a study of cytomegalovirus exposure and HLA in healthy donors. Germline lookup yields CDR1 SGDLS and CDR2 YYNGEE. The CDR3 totals 18 residues. V was clipped by 4 bases and J by 6 bases; unmatched bases: 10. The clonotype comes from a human donor in good health. V usage is TRBV9 and J usage is TRBJ2-1, with 16 positions matching TRBD2. Sequenced: PBMCs. CDR3 nucleotide sequence: TGTGCCAGCAGCTCTCCGGGACTAGCGGGGGGGCTGTTCAATGAGCAGTTCTTC. Amino acids: CASSSPGLAGGLFNEQFF.